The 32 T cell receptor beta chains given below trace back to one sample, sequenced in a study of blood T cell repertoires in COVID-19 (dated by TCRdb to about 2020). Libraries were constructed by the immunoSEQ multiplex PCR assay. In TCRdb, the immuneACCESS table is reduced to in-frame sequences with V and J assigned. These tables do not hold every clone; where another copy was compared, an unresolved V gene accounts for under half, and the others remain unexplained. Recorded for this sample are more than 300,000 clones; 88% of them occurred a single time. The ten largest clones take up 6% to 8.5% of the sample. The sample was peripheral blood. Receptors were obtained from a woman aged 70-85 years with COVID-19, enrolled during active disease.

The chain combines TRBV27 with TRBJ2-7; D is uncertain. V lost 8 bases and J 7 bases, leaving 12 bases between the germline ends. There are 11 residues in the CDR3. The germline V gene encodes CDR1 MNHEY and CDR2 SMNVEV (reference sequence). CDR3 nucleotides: TGTGCCAGCGGATCAACGCGGGAGCAGTACTTC. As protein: CASGSTREQYF.

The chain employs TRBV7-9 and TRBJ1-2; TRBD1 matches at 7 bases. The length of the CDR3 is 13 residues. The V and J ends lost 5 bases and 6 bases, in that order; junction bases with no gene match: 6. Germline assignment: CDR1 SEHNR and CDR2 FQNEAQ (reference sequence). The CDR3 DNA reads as TGTGCCAGCAGCCCAGGGGGGAAGGATGGCTACACCTTC. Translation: CASSPGGKDGYTF.

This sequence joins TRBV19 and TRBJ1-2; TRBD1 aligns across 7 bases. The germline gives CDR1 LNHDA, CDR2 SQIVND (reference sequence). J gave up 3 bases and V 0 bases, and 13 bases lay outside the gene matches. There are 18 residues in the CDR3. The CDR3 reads CASSIDGTAPILYYGYTF. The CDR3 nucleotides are TGTGCCAGTAGTATAGACGGGACAGCCCCCATCCTCTACTATGGCTACACCTTC.

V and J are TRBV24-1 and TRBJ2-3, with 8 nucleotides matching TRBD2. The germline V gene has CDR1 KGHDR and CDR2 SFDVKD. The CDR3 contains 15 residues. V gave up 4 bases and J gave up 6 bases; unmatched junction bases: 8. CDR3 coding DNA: TGTGCCACCAGTGAGGAAGCGGGGGTGATGGATACGCAGTATTTT. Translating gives CATSEEAGVMDTQYF.

The CDR3 DNA is TGCGCCAGCAGTGAGTCATTTGCCAGCTCTGGAAACACCATATATTTT. Its translation is CASSESFASSGNTIYF. This rearrangement joins TRBV10-2 to TRBJ1-3, with no clear D. CDR3 size: 16 residues. Per germline, CDR1 WSHSY and CDR2 SAAADI. V gave up 0 bases and J gave up 0 bases, with 9 bases separating them.

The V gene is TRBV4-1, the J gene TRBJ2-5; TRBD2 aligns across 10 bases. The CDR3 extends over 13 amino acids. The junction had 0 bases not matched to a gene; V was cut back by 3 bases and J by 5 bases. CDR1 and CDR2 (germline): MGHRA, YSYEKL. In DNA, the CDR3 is TGCGCCAGCAGCCATAGCGGGGGGGAGACCCAGTACTTC. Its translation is CASSHSGGETQYF.

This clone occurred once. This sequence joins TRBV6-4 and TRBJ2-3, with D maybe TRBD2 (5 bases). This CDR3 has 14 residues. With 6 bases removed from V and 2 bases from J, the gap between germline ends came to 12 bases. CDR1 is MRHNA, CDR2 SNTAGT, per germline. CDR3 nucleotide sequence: TGTGCCAGCAGATACGGACTGCCCACAGATACGCAGTATTTT. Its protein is CASRYGLPTDTQYF.

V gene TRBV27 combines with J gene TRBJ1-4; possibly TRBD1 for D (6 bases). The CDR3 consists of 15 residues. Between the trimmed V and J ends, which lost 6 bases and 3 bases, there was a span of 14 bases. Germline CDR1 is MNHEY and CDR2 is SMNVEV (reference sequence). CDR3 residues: CASSRWTDPNEKLFF. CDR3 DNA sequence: TGTGCCAGCAGCCGCTGGACAGACCCTAATGAAAAACTGTTTTTT.

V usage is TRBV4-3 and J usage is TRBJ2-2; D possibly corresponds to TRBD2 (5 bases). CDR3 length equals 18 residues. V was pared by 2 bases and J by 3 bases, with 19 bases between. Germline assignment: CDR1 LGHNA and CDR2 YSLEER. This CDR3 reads CASSQLYTVASDTGELFF. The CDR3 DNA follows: TGCGCCAGCAGCCAATTGTATACTGTAGCGTCGGACACCGGGGAGCTGTTTTTT.

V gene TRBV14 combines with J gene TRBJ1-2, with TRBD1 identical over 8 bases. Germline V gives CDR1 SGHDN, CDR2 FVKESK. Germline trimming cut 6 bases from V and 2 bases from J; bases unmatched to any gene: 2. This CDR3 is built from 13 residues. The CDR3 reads CASRRDRNYGYTF. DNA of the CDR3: TGTGCCAGCAGACGGGACAGGAACTATGGCTACACCTTC.

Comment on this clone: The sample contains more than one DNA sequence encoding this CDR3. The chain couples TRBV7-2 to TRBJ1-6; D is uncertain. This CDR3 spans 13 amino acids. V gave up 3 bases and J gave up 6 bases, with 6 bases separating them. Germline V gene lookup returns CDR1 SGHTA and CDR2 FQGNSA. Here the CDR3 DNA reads TGTGCCAGCAGCTTCCGGGGTAATTCACCCCTCCACTTT. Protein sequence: CASSFRGNSPLHF.

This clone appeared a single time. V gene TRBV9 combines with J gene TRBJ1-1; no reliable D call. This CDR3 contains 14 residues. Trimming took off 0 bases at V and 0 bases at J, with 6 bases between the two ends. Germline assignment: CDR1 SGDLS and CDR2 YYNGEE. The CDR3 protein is CASSVGALNTEAFF. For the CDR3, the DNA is TGTGCCAGCAGCGTAGGGGCCCTGAACACTGAAGCTTTCTTT.

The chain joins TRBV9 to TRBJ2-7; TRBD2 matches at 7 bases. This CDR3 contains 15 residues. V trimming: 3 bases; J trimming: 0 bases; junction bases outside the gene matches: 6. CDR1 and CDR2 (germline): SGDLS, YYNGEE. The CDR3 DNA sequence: TGTGCCAGCAGCGCAACCGGGACTACCTCCTACGAGCAGTACTTC. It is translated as CASSATGTTSYEQYF.

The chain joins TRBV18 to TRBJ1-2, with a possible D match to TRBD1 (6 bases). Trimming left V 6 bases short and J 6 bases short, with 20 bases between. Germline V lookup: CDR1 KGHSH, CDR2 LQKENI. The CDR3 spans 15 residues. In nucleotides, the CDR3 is TGTGCCAGCTCTCAAACGCCACAGGGAAGGGATGGCTACACCTTC. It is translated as CASSQTPQGRDGYTF.

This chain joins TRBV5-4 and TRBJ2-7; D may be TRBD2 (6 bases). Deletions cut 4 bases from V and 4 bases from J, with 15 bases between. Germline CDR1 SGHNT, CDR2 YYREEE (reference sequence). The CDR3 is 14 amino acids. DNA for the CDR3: TGTGCCAGCAGCAACCCCAGTAGCGGTTACGAGCAGTACTTC. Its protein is CASSNPSSGYEQYF.

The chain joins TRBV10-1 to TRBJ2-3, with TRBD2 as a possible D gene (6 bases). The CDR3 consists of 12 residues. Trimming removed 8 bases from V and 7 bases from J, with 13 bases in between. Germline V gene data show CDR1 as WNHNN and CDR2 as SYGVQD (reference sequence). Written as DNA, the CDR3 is TGCGCCAGCCGAGGGACTCTTAATACGCAGTATTTT. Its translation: CASRGTLNTQYF.

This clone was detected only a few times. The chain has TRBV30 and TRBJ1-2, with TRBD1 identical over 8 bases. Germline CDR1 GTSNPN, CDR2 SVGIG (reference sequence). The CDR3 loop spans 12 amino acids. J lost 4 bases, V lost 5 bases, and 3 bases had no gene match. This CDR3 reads CAWGQGGYGYTF. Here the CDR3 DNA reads TGTGCCTGGGGACAGGGTGGCTATGGCTACACCTTC.

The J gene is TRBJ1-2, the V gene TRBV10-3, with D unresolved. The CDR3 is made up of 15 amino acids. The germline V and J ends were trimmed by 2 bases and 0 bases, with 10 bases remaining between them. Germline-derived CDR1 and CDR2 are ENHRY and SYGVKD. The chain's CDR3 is CAISEGGFPNYGYTF. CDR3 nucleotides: TGTGCCATCAGTGAGGGCGGATTCCCTAACTATGGCTACACCTTC.

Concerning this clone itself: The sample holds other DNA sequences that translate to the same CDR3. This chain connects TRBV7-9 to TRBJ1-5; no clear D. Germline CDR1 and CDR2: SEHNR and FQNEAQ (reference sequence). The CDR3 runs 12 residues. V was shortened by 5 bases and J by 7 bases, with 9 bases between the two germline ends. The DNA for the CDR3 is TGTGCCAGCAGCCCGGGTGAGCAGCCCCAGCATTTT. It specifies CASSPGEQPQHF. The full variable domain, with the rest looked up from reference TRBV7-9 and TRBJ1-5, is DTGVSQNPRHKITKRGQNVTFRCDPISEHNRLYWYRQTLGQGPEFLTYFQNEAQLEKSRLLSDRFSAERPKGSFSTLEIQRTEQGDSAMYLCASSPGEQPQHFGDGTRLSIL.

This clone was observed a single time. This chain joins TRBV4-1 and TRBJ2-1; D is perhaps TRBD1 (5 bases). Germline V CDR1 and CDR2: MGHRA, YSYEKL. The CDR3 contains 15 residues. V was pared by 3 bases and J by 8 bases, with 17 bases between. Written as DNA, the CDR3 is TGCGCCAGCAGCCAGTACAGGTTATTTTCGGATGAGCAGTTCTTC. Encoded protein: CASSQYRLFSDEQFF.

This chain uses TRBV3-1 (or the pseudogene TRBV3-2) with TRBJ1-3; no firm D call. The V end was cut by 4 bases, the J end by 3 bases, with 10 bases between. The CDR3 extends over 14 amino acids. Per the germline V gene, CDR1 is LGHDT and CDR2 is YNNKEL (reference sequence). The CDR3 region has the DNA TGTGCCAGCAGCCCCTACCCGAGTGGAAACACCATATATTTT. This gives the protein CASSPYPSGNTIYF.

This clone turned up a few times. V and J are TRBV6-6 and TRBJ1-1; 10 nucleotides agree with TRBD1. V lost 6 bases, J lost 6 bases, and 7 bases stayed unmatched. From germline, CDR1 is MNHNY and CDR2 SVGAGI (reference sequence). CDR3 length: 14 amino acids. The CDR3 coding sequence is TGTGCCAGCAGCCTAGGGACAGGGGCGCCTGAAGCTTTCTTT. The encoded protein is CASSLGTGAPEAFF.

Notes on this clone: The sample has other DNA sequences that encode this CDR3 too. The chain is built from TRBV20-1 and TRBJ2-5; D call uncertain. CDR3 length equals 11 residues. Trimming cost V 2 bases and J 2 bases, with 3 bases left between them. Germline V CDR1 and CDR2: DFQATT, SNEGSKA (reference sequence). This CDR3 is CSARLQETQYF. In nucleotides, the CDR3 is TGCAGTGCTAGACTTCAAGAGACCCAGTACTTC.

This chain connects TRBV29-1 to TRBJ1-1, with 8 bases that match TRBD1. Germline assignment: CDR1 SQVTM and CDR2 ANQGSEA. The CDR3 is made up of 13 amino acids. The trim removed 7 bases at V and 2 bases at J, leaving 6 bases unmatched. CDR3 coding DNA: TGCAGCGCCATTGGACAGGGCAACACTGAAGCTTTCTTT. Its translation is CSAIGQGNTEAFF.

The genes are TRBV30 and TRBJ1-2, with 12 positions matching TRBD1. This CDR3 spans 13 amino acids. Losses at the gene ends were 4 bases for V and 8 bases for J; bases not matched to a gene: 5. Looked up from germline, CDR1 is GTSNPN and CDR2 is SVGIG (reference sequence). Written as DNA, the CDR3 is TGTGCCTGGAATACCGGGACAGGGGGCGGCTACACCTTC. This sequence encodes CAWNTGTGGGYTF.

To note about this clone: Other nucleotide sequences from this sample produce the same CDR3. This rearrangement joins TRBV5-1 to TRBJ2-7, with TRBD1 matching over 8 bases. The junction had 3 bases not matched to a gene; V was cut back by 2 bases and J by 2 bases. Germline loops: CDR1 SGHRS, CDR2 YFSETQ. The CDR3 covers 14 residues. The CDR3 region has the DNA TGCGCCAGCAGCTTAGGACAGGGACCCTACGAGCAGTACTTC. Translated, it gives CASSLGQGPYEQYF.

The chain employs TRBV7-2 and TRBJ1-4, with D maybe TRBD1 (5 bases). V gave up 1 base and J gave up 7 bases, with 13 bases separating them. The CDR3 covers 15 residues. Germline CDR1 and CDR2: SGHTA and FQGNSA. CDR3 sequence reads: CASSLEWTRGEKLFF. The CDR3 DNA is TGTGCCAGCAGCTTAGAGTGGACAAGGGGTGAAAAACTGTTTTTT.

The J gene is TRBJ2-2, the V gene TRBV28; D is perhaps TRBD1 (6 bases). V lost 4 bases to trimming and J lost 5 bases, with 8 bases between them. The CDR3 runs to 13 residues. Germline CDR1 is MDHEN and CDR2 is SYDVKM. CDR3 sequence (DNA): TGTGCCAGCAGTTCTCAGGGGACCGGGGAGCTGTTTTTT. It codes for CASSSQGTGELFF.

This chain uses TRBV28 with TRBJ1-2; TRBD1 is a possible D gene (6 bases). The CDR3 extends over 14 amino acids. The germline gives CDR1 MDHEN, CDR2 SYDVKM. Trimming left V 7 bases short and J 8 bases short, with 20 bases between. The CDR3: CASTLRGGFKGYTF. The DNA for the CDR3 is TGTGCCAGCACCCTGAGGGGGGGATTTAAGGGCTACACCTTC.

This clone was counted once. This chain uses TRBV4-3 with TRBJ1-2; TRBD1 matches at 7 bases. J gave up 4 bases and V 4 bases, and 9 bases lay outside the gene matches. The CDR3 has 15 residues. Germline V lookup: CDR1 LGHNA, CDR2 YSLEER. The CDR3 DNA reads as TGCGCCAGCAGCCCCGAAGACAGGGCCTCCTATGGCTACACCTTC. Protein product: CASSPEDRASYGYTF.

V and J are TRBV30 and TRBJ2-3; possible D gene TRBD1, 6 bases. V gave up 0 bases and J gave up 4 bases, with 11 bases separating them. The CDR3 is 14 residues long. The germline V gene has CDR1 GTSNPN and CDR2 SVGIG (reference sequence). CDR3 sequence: CAWSVVRGADTQYF. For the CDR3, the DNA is TGTGCCTGGAGTGTCGTCAGGGGCGCAGATACGCAGTATTTT.

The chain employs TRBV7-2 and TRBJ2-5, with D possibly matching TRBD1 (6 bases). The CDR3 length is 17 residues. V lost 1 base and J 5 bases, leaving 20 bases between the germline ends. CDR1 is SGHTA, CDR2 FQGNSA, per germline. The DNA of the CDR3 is TGTGCCAGCAGCTTAGGGGGAGACCCCCAAAGGGGGGAGACCCAGTACTTC. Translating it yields CASSLGGDPQRGETQYF.